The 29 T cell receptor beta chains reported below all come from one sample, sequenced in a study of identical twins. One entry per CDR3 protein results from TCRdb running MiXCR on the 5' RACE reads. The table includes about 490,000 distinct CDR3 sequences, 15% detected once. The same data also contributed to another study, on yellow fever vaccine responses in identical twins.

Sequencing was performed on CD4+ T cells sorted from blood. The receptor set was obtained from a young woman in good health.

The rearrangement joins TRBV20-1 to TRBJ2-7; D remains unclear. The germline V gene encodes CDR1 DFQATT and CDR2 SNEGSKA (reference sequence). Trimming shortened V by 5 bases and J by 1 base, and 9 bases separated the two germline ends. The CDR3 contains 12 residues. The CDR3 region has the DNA TGCAGTGCTGCGAGCGTATCCTACGAGCAGTACGTC. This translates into CSAASVSYEQYV.

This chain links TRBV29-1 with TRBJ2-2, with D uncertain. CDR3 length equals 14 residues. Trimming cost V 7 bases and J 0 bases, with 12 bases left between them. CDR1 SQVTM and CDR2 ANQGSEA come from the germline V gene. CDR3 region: CSAPGPTNTGELFF. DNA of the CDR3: TGCAGCGCACCAGGACCAACGAACACCGGGGAGCTGTTTTTT.

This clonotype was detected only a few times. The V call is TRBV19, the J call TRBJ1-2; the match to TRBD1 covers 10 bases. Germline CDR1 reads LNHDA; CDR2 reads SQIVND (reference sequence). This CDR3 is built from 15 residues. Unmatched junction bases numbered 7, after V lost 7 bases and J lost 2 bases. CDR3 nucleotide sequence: TGTGCCAGTACGTTCCTGGGACAGGGGAACTATGGCTACACCTTC. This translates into CASTFLGQGNYGYTF.

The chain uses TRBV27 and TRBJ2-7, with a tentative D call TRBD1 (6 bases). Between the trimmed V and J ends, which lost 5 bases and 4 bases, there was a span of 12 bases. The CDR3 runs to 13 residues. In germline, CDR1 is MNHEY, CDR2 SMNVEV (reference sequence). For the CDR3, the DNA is TGTGCCAGCAGTACCAGGGGTGGGTACGAGCAGTACGTC. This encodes CASSTRGGYEQYV.

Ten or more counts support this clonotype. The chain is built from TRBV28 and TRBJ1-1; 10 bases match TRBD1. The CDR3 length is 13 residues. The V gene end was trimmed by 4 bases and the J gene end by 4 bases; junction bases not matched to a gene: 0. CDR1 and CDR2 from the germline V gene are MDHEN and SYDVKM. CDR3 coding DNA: TGTGCCAGCAGTTGGACAGGGGGCACTGAAGCTTTCTTT. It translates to CASSWTGGTEAFF.

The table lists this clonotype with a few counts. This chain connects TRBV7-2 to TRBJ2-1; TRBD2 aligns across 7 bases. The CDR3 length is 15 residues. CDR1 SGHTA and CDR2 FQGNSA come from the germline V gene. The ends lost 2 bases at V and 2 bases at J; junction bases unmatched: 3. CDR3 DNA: TGTGCCAGCAGCTTATGGGAGGGGCCCTACAATGAGCAGTTCTTC. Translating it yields CASSLWEGPYNEQFF.

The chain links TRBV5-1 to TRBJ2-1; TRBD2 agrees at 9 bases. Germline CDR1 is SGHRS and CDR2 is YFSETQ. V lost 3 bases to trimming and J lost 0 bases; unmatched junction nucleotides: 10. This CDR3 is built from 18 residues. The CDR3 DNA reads TGCGCCAGCAGCTGGCCGGGTAGCGGGGGTAGCTCCTACAATGAGCAGTTCTTC. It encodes CASSWPGSGGSSYNEQFF.

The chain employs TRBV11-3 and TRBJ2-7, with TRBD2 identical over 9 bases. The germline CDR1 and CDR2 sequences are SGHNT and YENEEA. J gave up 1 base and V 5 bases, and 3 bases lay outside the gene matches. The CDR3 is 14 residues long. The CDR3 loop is CASSVAGASYEQYF. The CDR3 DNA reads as TGTGCCAGCAGCGTAGCGGGAGCATCCTACGAGCAGTACTTC.

CDR3 residues: CSASVPGGENIQYF. The CDR3 DNA sequence: TGCAGTGCTAGTGTTCCGGGAGGGGAAAACATTCAGTACTTC. V gene TRBV20-1 combines with J gene TRBJ2-4, with 8 bases fitting TRBD2. V shed 3 bases, J shed 5 bases, and the junction held 6 bases outside the gene matches. CDR3 length: 14 amino acids. The germline CDR1 and CDR2 sequences are DFQATT and SNEGSKA (reference sequence).

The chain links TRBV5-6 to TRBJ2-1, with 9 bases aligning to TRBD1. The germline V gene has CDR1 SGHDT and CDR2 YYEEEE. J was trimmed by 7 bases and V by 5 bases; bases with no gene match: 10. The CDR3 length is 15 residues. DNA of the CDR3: TGTGCCAGCAGTTTTGCCGGGACAGGGAAGAATGAGCAGTTCTTC. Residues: CASSFAGTGKNEQFF.

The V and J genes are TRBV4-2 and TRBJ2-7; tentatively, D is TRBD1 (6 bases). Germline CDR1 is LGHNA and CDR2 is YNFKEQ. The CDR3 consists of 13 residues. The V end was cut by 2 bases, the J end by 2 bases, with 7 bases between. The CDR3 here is CASSQRDTYEQYF. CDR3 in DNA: TGTGCCAGCAGCCAAAGGGACACCTACGAGCAGTACTTC.

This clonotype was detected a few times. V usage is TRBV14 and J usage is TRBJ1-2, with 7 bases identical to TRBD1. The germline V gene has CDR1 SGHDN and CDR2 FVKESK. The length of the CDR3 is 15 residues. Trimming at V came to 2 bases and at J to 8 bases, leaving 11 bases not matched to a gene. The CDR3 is CASSQLTGAEGGYTF. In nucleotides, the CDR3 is TGTGCCAGCAGCCAACTAACAGGGGCCGAGGGCGGCTACACCTTC.

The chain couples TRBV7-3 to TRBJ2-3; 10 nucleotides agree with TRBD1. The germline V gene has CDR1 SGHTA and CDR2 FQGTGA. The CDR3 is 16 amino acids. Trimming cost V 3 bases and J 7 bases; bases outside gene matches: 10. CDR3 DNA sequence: TGTGCCAGCAGCTTTTCCGACAGGGGGCGCGGGAATACGCAGTATTTT. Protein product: CASSFSDRGRGNTQYF.

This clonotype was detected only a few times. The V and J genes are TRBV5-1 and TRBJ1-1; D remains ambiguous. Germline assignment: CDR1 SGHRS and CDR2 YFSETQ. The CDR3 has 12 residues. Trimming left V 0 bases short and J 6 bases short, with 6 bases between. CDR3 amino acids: CASSLGDAEAFF. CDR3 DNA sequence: TGCGCCAGCAGCTTGGGTGACGCTGAAGCTTTCTTT.

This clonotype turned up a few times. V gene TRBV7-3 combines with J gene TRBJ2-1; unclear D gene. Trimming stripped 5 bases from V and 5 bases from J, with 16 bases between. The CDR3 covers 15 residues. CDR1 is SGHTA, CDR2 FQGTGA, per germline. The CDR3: CASSPQGSTHNEQFF. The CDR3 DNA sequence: TGTGCCAGCAGCCCCCAAGGTAGCACCCACAATGAGCAGTTCTTC.

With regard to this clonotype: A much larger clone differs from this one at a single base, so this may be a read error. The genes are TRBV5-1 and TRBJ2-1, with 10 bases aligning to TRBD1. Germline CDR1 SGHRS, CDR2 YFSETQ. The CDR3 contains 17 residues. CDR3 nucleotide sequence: TGCGCCAGCAGCTTGGGGCTTTGGGACAGGGGAGTCAATGAGCTGTTCTTC. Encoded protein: CASSLGLWDRGVNELFF. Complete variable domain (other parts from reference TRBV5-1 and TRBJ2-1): KAGVTQTPRYLIKTRGQQVTLSCSPISGHRSVSWYQQTPGQGLQFLFEYFSETQRNKGNFPGRFSGRQFSNSRSEMNVSTLELGDSALYLCASSLGLWDRGVNELFFGPGTRLTVL.

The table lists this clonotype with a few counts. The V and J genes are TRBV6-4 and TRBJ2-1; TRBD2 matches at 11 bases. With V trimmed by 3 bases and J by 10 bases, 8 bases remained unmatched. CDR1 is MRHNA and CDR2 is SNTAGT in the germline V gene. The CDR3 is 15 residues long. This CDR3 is CASSDNSGRASEQFF. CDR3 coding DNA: TGTGCCAGCAGTGATAATAGCGGGAGGGCCTCAGAGCAGTTCTTC.

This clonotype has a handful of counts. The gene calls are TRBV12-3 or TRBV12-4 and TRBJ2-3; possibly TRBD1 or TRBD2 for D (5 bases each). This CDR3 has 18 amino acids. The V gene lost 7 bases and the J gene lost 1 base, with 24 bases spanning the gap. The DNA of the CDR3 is TGTGCCAGCACCCCGTCGGGACCAGGTGCCGGAGGCACAGATACGCAGTATTTT. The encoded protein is CASTPSGPGAGGTDTQYF.

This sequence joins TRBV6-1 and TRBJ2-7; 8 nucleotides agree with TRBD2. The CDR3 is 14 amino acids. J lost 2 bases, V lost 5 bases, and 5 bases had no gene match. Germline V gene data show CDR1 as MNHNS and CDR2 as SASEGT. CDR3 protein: CASSRAGGPYEQYF. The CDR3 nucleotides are TGTGCCAGCAGTAGGGCGGGAGGACCCTACGAGCAGTACTTC.

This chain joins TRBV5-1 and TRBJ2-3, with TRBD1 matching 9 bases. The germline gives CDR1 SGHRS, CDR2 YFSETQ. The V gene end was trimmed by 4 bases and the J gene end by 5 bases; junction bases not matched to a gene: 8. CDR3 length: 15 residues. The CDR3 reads CASSRQGDSIDTQYF. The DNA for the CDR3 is TGCGCCAGCAGCCGACAGGGGGACTCGATAGATACGCAGTATTTT.

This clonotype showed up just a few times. CDR3 in amino acids: CASSYSASNTIYF. Here the CDR3 DNA reads TGTGCCAGCAGTTACTCTGCCTCAAACACCATATATTTT. The J gene is TRBJ1-3, the V gene TRBV6-5, with unresolved D. The V gene's germline CDR1 is MNHEY and CDR2 SVGAGI. The CDR3 is made up of 13 amino acids. Trimming removed 0 bases from V and 6 bases from J, with 6 bases in between.

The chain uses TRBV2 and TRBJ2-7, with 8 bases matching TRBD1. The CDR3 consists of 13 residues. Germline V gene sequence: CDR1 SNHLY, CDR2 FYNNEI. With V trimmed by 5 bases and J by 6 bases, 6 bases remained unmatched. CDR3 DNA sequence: TGTGCCAGCAGTCATGAACAGGGGGGCGAGCAGTACTTC. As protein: CASSHEQGGEQYF.

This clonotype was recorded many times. For the CDR3, the DNA is TGTGCCAGCAGTTTAACAGATACGCAGTATTTT. It translates to CASSLTDTQYF. This chain joins TRBV12-3 or TRBV12-4 and TRBJ2-3; no firm D call. This CDR3 has 11 residues. V was pared by 2 bases and J by 3 bases, with 0 bases between.

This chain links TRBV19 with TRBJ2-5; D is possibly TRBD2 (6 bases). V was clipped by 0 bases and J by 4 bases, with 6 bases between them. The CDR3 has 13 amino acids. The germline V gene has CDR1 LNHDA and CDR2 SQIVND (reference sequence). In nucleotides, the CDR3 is TGTGCCAGTAGTATAGAGGGAGGAGAGACCCAGTACTTC. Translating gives CASSIEGGETQYF.

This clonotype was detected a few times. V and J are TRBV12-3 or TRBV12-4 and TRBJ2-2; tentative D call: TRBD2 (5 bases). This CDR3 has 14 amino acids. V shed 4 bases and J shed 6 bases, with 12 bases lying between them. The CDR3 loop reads CASSWEGSAGELFF. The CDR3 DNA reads TGTGCCAGCAGTTGGGAAGGGAGCGCCGGGGAGCTGTTTTTT.

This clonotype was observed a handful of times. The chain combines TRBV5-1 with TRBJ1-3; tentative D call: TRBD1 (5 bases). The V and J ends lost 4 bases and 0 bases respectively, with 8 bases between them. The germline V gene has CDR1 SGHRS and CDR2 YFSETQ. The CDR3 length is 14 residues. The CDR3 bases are TGCGCCAGCAGCCGGGGCGACTCTGGAAACACCATATATTTT. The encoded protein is CASSRGDSGNTIYF.

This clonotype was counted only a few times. CDR3 amino acids: CASSFFGLGSDTQYF. Here the CDR3 DNA reads TGTGCCAGCAGCTTTTTCGGGCTAGGTTCAGATACGCAGTATTTT. V is TRBV7-8 and J is TRBJ2-3; unclear D gene. V lost 3 bases to trimming and J lost 4 bases, with 14 bases between them. Germline CDR1 SGHVS, CDR2 FQNEAQ. This CDR3 has 15 residues.

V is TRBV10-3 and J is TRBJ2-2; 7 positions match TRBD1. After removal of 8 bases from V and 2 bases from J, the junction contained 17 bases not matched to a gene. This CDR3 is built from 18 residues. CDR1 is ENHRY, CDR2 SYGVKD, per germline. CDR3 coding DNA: TGTGCCATCCAGGGACAGACTAACGGCCCAATTAACACCGGGGAGCTGTTTTTT. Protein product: CAIQGQTNGPINTGELFF.

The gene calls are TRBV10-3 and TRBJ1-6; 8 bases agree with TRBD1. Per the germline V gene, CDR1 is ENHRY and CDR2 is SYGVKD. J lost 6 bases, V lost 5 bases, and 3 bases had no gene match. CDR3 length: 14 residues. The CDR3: CAISRQGINSPLHF. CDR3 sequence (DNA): TGTGCCATCAGTAGACAGGGGATTAATTCACCCCTCCACTTT.